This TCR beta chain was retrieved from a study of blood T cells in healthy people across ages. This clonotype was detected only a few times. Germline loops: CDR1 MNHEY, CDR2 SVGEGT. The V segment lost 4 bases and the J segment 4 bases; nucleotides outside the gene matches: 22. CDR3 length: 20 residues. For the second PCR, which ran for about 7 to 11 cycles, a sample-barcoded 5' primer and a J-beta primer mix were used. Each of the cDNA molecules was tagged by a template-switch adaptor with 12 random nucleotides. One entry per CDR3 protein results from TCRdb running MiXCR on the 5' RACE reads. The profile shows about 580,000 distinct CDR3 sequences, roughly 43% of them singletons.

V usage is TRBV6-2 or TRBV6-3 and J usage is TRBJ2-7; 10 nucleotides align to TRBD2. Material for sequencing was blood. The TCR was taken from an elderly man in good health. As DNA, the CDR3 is TGTGCCAGCAGTTTCGACCCGTCGGGACTAGCGATAAACAAGGGATACGAGCAGTACTTC. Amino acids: CASSFDPSGLAINKGYEQYF.